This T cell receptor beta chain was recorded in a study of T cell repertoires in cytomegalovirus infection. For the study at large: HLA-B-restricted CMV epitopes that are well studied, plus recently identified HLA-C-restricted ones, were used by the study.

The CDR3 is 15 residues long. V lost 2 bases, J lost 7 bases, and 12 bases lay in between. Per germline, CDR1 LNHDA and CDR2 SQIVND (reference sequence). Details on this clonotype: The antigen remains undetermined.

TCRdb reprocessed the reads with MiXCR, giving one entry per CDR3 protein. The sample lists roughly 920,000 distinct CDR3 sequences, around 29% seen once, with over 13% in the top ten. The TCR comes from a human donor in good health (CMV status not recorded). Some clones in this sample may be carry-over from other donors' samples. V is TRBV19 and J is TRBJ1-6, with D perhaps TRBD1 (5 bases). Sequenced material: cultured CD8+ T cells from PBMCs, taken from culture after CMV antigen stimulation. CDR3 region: CASSIRDRNNSPLHF. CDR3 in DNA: TGTGCCAGTAGTATACGGGACCGCAACAATTCACCCCTCCACTTT.